A single sample gave rise to the 21 T cell receptor beta chains below, sequenced in a study of blood T cell repertoires in COVID-19. The method was immunoSEQ multiplex PCR; TCRdb's version includes in-frame clones alone and lacks a portion of them. The table includes roughly 200,000 clones, 85% detected once. Material for sequencing was peripheral blood. All receptors derive from a woman in her sixties or seventies with acute or convalescent COVID-19.

This clone was counted once. The chain links TRBV19 to TRBJ1-5; D possibly corresponds to TRBD1 (5 bases). The CDR3 is 15 residues long. V was pared by 6 bases and J by 0 bases, with 12 bases between. The germline CDR1 and CDR2 sequences are LNHDA and SQIVND (reference sequence). The CDR3 here is CASRETGYSNQPQHF. As DNA, the CDR3 is TGTGCCAGTAGGGAAACAGGATATAGCAATCAGCCCCAGCATTTT. The variable domain in full, completed from reference TRBV19 and TRBJ1-5, reads DGGITQSPKYLFRKEGQNVTLSCEQNLNHDAMYWYRQDPGQGLRLIYYSQIVNDFQKGDIAEGYSVSREKKESFPLTVTSAQKNPTAFYLCASRETGYSNQPQHFGDGTRLSIL.

This clone was seen a single time. The chain carries TRBV18 and TRBJ2-5; D not resolved. The CDR3 runs to 14 residues. Trimming removed 2 bases at V and 1 base at J, with 8 bases between. Germline V lookup: CDR1 KGHSH, CDR2 LQKENI. CDR3 nucleotides: TGTGCCAGCTCACCAGAGGTCCCCCAAGAGACCCAGTACTTC. Translation gives CASSPEVPQETQYF. The full variable domain, its missing parts supplied by reference TRBV18 and TRBJ2-5, is NAGVMQNPRHLVRRRGQEARLRCSPMKGHSHVYWYRQLPEEGLKFMVYLQKENIIDESGMPKERFSAEFPKEGPSILRIQQVVRGDSAAYFCASSPEVPQETQYFGPGTRLLVL.

The chain combines TRBV7-9 with TRBJ2-7, with D possibly TRBD1 on 5 matching bases. The V gene lost 3 bases and the J gene lost 5 bases, with 23 bases spanning the gap. This CDR3 spans 17 amino acids. Germline assignment: CDR1 SEHNR and CDR2 FQNEAQ (reference sequence). The DNA of the CDR3 is TGTGCCAGCAGCTTCAGGGTGGTGGGCGGATCTCAGGACGAGCAGTACTTC. Its protein is CASSFRVVGGSQDEQYF.

This clone was found once. The chain recombines TRBV28 with TRBJ1-2; D not resolved. Looked up from germline, CDR1 is MDHEN and CDR2 is SYDVKM. Trimming removed 7 bases at V and 2 bases at J, with 11 bases between. CDR3 length: 13 residues. CDR3 nucleotides: TGTGCCAGCATCCTGACGGGAAACTATGGCTACACCTTC. As protein: CASILTGNYGYTF.

The chain links TRBV11-2 to TRBJ2-1, with TRBD2 matching over 10 bases. There are 17 residues in the CDR3. V dropped 1 base and J dropped 2; count of bases not matched to a gene: 5. Germline assignment: CDR1 SGHAT and CDR2 FQNNGV. The CDR3 reads CASSLVTSGAPYNEQFF. The CDR3 nucleotides read TGTGCCAGCAGCTTAGTAACTAGCGGGGCACCCTACAATGAGCAGTTCTTC.

The chain uses TRBV3-1 (or the pseudogene TRBV3-2) and TRBJ1-3; D is possibly TRBD1 (6 bases). Per germline, CDR1 LGHDT and CDR2 YNNKEL (reference sequence). V lost 4 bases to trimming and J lost 0 bases, with 16 bases between them. The CDR3 contains 17 residues. The CDR3 is CASSRGQSSLSGNTIYF. CDR3 sequence (DNA): TGTGCCAGCAGCCGCGGACAGTCAAGTCTCTCTGGAAACACCATATATTTT.

The rearrangement links TRBV11-3 to TRBJ1-1, with D perhaps matching TRBD1 (6 bases). Germline CDR1 is SGHNT and CDR2 is YENEEA. This CDR3 is built from 15 residues. Trimming left V 4 bases short and J 7 bases short, with 19 bases between. In nucleotides, the CDR3 is TGTGCCAGCAGCTCCGGGACATTCCCACCGGATGAAGCTTTCTTT. It specifies CASSSGTFPPDEAFF.

The chain links TRBV19 to TRBJ2-1; 11 bases map to TRBD2. Germline CDR1 reads LNHDA; CDR2 reads SQIVND (reference sequence). Losses at the gene ends were 4 bases for V and 6 bases for J; bases not matched to a gene: 5. This CDR3 has 15 amino acids. In nucleotides, the CDR3 is TGTGCCAGTAGTAGGTTAGCGGGAGGGACCAATGAGCAGTTCTTC. Residues: CASSRLAGGTNEQFF.

The chain uses TRBV5-1 and TRBJ1-1; perhaps TRBD1 as D (5 bases). Per the germline V gene, CDR1 is SGHRS and CDR2 is YFSETQ. CDR3 size: 16 residues. V lost 1 base and J lost 0, with 13 bases in between. This CDR3 reads CASSLTGPALNTEAFF. The CDR3 DNA follows: TGCGCCAGCAGCTTGACAGGCCCGGCCTTGAACACTGAAGCTTTCTTT.

V is TRBV5-1 and J is TRBJ2-1, with D perhaps TRBD2 (5 bases). The CDR3 runs 15 residues. Per germline, CDR1 SGHRS and CDR2 YFSETQ. Trimming took 4 bases from V and 0 from J, leaving 11 bases between them. The CDR3 is CASSLDYNSYNEQFF. CDR3 coding DNA: TGCGCCAGCAGCCTAGACTATAACTCCTACAATGAGCAGTTCTTC. The whole variable domain, remainder taken from reference TRBV5-1 and TRBJ2-1, is KAGVTQTPRYLIKTRGQQVTLSCSPISGHRSVSWYQQTPGQGLQFLFEYFSETQRNKGNFPGRFSGRQFSNSRSEMNVSTLELGDSALYLCASSLDYNSYNEQFFGPGTRLTVL.

This sequence joins TRBV7-8 and TRBJ2-7; tentatively, D is TRBD2 (6 bases). Germline lookup yields CDR1 SGHVS and CDR2 FQNEAQ. Trimming pared 5 bases from V and 2 bases from J, leaving 19 bases between. This CDR3 spans 16 amino acids. The CDR3 protein is CASSPVFGSPTYEQYF. CDR3 DNA: TGTGCCAGCAGCCCCGTTTTCGGGAGCCCAACCTACGAGCAGTACTTC.

The rearrangement joins TRBV10-1 to TRBJ1-4; 10 nucleotides agree with TRBD1. The CDR3 sequence is 14 residues long. Unmatched junction bases numbered 2, after V lost 4 bases and J lost 6 bases. Germline CDR1 WNHNN, CDR2 SYGVQD (reference sequence). The CDR3 sequence: CASSAGTGDEKLFF. The DNA for the CDR3 is TGCGCCAGCAGTGCCGGGACAGGGGATGAAAAACTGTTTTTT.

This clone was recorded a few times. V usage is TRBV5-6 and J usage is TRBJ1-5; TRBD1 is a possible D gene (5 bases). V was clipped by 0 bases and J by 5 bases, with 12 bases between them. This CDR3 spans 15 amino acids. The germline CDR1 and CDR2 sequences are SGHDT and YYEEEE. The CDR3 loop reads CASSLAGRRDQPQHF. CDR3 DNA: TGTGCCAGCAGCTTGGCCGGGCGCAGGGATCAGCCCCAGCATTTT. Looking up the rest from reference TRBV5-6 and TRBJ1-5 gives the full variable domain: DAGVTQSPTHLIKTRGQQVTLRCSPKSGHDTVSWYQQALGQGPQFIFQYYEEEERQRGNFPDRFSGHQFPNYSSELNVNALLLGDSALYLCASSLAGRRDQPQHFGDGTRLSIL.

The V gene is TRBV14, the J gene TRBJ2-7; 12 positions match TRBD2. Unmatched junction bases numbered 8, after V lost 2 bases and J lost 3 bases. Germline CDR1 is SGHDN and CDR2 is FVKESK. This CDR3 region has 17 residues. CDR3 sequence reads: CASSQPRLAGVFYEQYV. The CDR3 nucleotides read TGTGCCAGCAGCCAACCTCGACTAGCGGGAGTCTTCTACGAGCAGTACGTC.

The chain combines TRBV19 with TRBJ1-2; D perhaps matches TRBD1 (6 bases). Germline values: CDR1 LNHDA, CDR2 SQIVND (reference sequence). CDR3 length: 14 amino acids. The V end was cut by 5 bases, the J end by 6 bases, with 16 bases between. CDR3 nucleotides: TGTGCCAGTAGTGAACAGGGTACAGTTCATGGCTACACCTTC. Its translation is CASSEQGTVHGYTF.

This clone was seen a few times. The chain has TRBV2 and TRBJ2-2, with D unclear. Germline assignment: CDR1 SNHLY and CDR2 FYNNEI. Trimming left V 6 bases short and J 0 bases short, with 17 bases between. The CDR3 contains 17 residues. CDR3 loop: CASSRQRHLANTGELFF. In nucleotides, the CDR3 is TGTGCCAGCAGCAGACAAAGACACTTAGCGAACACCGGGGAGCTGTTTTTT.

The V gene is TRBV20-1, the J gene TRBJ2-5, with a weak D call TRBD1 (6 bases). Germline CDR1 DFQATT, CDR2 SNEGSKA (reference sequence). This CDR3 has 11 residues. Trimming shortened V by 4 bases and J by 9 bases, and 12 bases separated the two germline ends. The chain's CDR3 is CSATPGGAQYF. The CDR3 nucleotides read TGCAGTGCTACTCCTGGGGGCGCCCAGTACTTC.

CDR3: CASSRGDRYQPQHF. The CDR3 DNA reads TGTGCCAGCAGTAGGGGGGACAGGTATCAGCCCCAGCATTTT. The genes are TRBV2 and TRBJ1-5; TRBD1 aligns across 8 bases. V shed 5 bases, J shed 5 bases, and the junction held 5 bases outside the gene matches. The CDR3 covers 14 residues. Germline V gene data show CDR1 as SNHLY and CDR2 as FYNNEI.

The chain recombines TRBV28 with TRBJ1-2, with 8 bases lining up with TRBD1. Germline CDR1 reads MDHEN; CDR2 reads SYDVKM. V dropped 6 bases and J dropped 4; count of bases not matched to a gene: 10. This CDR3 is built from 15 residues. The CDR3: CASRYTTDRAYGYTF. In nucleotides, the CDR3 is TGTGCCAGCAGATATACCACGGACAGGGCCTATGGCTACACCTTC.

The chain has TRBV10-2 and TRBJ2-5; TRBD2 agrees at 11 bases. Trimming took 6 bases from V and 0 from J; bases not matched to a gene: 6. Germline V CDR1 and CDR2: WSHSY, SAAADI. This CDR3 has 16 amino acids. For the CDR3, the DNA is TGCGCCAGCAGCAGTCGGACTAGCGGGTACCAAGAGACCCAGTACTTC. This sequence encodes CASSSRTSGYQETQYF.

The chain uses TRBV3-1 (or the pseudogene TRBV3-2) and TRBJ2-5, with 7 bases identical to TRBD2. Trimming removed 4 bases from V and 3 bases from J; junction bases left unmatched: 8. Germline V gene lookup returns CDR1 LGHDT and CDR2 YNNKEL (reference sequence). This CDR3 contains 15 residues. The CDR3 is CASSLLSGTKETQYF. The CDR3 coding sequence is TGTGCCAGCAGCCTCCTCTCCGGGACTAAAGAGACCCAGTACTTC.